The T cell receptor beta chain described here comes from a study of shared clonotypes between healthy human individuals. Study in general: Donor ages ranged 18 to 49 years: a couple of women, three men.

CDR1 SGHTA and CDR2 FQGNSA come from the germline V gene. This CDR3 region has 13 residues. Trimming removed 3 bases from V and 12 bases from J, with 15 bases in between. Donors, healthy HIV-negative adults, lacked recent acute infections or vaccinations. Donors comprised only Caucasian adults living in Nashville, Tennessee. Researchers divided each subset's genomic DNA evenly across several immunoSEQ plates. Assay: immunoSEQ multiplex PCR; the TCRdb copy retains only in-frame clones and omits some. Counted here are about 490,000 clones, roughly 85% occurring once; the ten biggest clones make up 10% to 15%.

Sequenced input: PBMCs. The J gene is TRBJ2-1, the V gene TRBV7-2, with TRBD2 as a possible D gene (6 bases). This receptor was obtained from a woman aged 40 to 50 in good health. Some clones in this sample may be carry-over from other donors' samples. In DNA form, the CDR3 reads TGTGCCAGCAGCTTTAGTCTTAACGGGGGGCAGTTCTTC. Encoded protein: CASSFSLNGGQFF.